One and the same sample provided the 27 T cell receptor beta chains below, sequenced in a study of shared clonotypes between healthy human individuals. Generated by immunoSEQ multiplex PCR, the TCRdb table keeps only in-frame clones and is missing some. Among millions of clones listed, 95% were seen once. The sample consisted of naive CD4+ T cells sorted from blood. Subset specified: CD45RA+ positively selected. The receptors originated from a young man in good health.

The chain couples TRBV7-9 to TRBJ1-2; perhaps TRBD1 as D (5 bases). This CDR3 comprises 18 residues. CDR1 is SEHNR, CDR2 FQNEAQ, per germline (reference sequence). V lost 1 base to trimming and J lost 4 bases, with 22 bases between them. The DNA of the CDR3 is TGTGCCAGCAGCTTAGAGCCCCCCTCGCAGGGAAGGGGCTATGGCTACACCTTC. Amino acids: CASSLEPPSQGRGYGYTF.

This chain links TRBV7-2 with TRBJ2-7, with D unclear. Per the germline V gene, CDR1 is SGHTA and CDR2 is FQGNSA. V was clipped by 1 base and J by 2 bases, with 6 bases between them. The CDR3 consists of 13 residues. CDR3 residues: CASSLVAPYEQYF. The CDR3 DNA reads as TGTGCCAGCAGCTTAGTCGCACCCTACGAGCAGTACTTC.

As DNA, the CDR3 is TGTGCCAGCAGCTTTCTAGCGGGGGACACCGGGGAGCTGTTTTTT. It codes for CASSFLAGDTGELFF. The rearrangement links TRBV7-3 to TRBJ2-2; 10 bases are a match to TRBD2. Germline-derived CDR1 and CDR2 are SGHTA and FQGTGA. The V gene end was trimmed by 3 bases and the J gene end by 3 bases; junction bases not matched to a gene: 1. CDR3 length: 15 amino acids.

The chain links TRBV7-2 to TRBJ2-3, with D perhaps matching TRBD1 (5 bases). Germline CDR1 is SGHTA and CDR2 is FQGNSA. The CDR3 contains 17 residues. V gave up 5 bases and J gave up 5 bases, with 23 bases separating them. The CDR3 DNA follows: TGTGCCAGCAGCCTATTCTTGACAGTGGAAAGGGAAGATACGCAGTATTTT. Translating gives CASSLFLTVEREDTQYF.

This sequence joins TRBV27 and TRBJ1-1; D is ambiguous. The CDR3 spans 13 residues. Trimming took off 5 bases at V and 8 bases at J, with 15 bases between the two ends. CDR1 and CDR2 (germline): MNHEY, SMNVEV (reference sequence). In nucleotides, the CDR3 is TGTGCCAGCAGTGGGAAAGGGTCTGCAGAAGCTTTCTTT. Translating gives CASSGKGSAEAFF.

This clone was counted at least ten times. Other DNA sequences within the sample encode an identical CDR3. The genes are TRBV19 and TRBJ2-1; TRBD2 is a possible D gene (6 bases). Trimming took off 0 bases at V and 6 bases at J, with 6 bases between the two ends. The CDR3 runs to 13 residues. Germline V gene lookup returns CDR1 LNHDA and CDR2 SQIVND (reference sequence). CDR3 DNA: TGTGCCAGTAGTATAGAGGGGGGCAATGAGCAGTTCTTC. This gives the protein CASSIEGGNEQFF.

The sample holds one count of this clone. The CDR3 region is CASSQRLAGGGGEQFF. The DNA of the CDR3 is TGTGCCAGCAGCCAAAGACTAGCGGGAGGAGGTGGTGAGCAGTTCTTC. The chain recombines TRBV7-2 with TRBJ2-1; TRBD2 agrees at 13 bases. Germline trimming cut 5 bases from V and 9 bases from J; bases unmatched to any gene: 10. The CDR3 covers 16 residues. Germline V gene sequence: CDR1 SGHTA, CDR2 FQGNSA.

The CDR3 is CASSQVGRGSDTEAFF. The CDR3 nucleotides are TGTGCCAGCAGCCAAGTAGGCAGGGGGTCGGACACTGAAGCTTTCTTT. The rearrangement uses TRBV14 and TRBJ1-1; 7 bases are shared with TRBD1. CDR1 is SGHDN and CDR2 is FVKESK in the germline V gene. CDR3 size: 16 residues. V shed 1 base and J 3 bases; nucleotides not matched to a gene: 8.

The chain couples TRBV5-1 to TRBJ1-4; the D gene is possibly TRBD1 (6 bases). Germline lookup yields CDR1 SGHRS and CDR2 YFSETQ. The V end was cut by 4 bases, the J end by 4 bases, with 8 bases between. This CDR3 has 13 amino acids. CDR3 protein: CASSQGLNEKLFF. The CDR3 DNA sequence: TGCGCCAGCAGCCAGGGGCTTAATGAAAAACTGTTTTTT.

This clone appeared a single time. The chain couples TRBV11-2 to TRBJ2-5, with TRBD2 identical over 7 bases. Unmatched junction bases numbered 3, after V lost 1 base and J lost 1 base. In germline, CDR1 is SGHAT, CDR2 FQNNGV. The CDR3 has 15 residues. The CDR3 is CASSLGSSGQETQYF. CDR3 DNA: TGTGCCAGCAGCTTAGGATCTAGCGGCCAAGAGACCCAGTACTTC. The whole variable domain, remainder taken from reference TRBV11-2 and TRBJ2-5, is EAGVAQSPRYKIIEKRQSVAFWCNPISGHATLYWYQQILGQGPKLLIQFQNNGVVDDSQLPKDRFSAERLKGVDSTLKIQPAKLEDSAVYLCASSLGSSGQETQYFGPGTRLLVL.

The chain combines TRBV5-5 with TRBJ1-4; 10 bases line up with TRBD1. Trimming cost V 4 bases and J 5 bases; bases outside gene matches: 2. The germline gives CDR1 SGHKS, CDR2 YYEKEE (reference sequence). The CDR3 covers 14 residues. In DNA form, the CDR3 reads TGTGCCAGCAGCCTGGGACAGGGGAATGAAAAACTGTTTTTT. It translates to CASSLGQGNEKLFF.

The chain links TRBV6-1 to TRBJ1-4, with D tentatively TRBD1 (6 bases). Trimming left V 4 bases short and J 4 bases short, with 16 bases between. Germline V CDR1 and CDR2: MNHNS, SASEGT. The CDR3 runs 16 residues. DNA for the CDR3: TGTGCCAGCAGTGTGGATAGGACAGCACTTAATGAAAAACTGTTTTTT. Encoded protein: CASSVDRTALNEKLFF.

The chain joins TRBV11-2 to TRBJ1-1; tentative D call: TRBD1 (6 bases). The CDR3 runs to 13 residues. Trimming removed 4 bases at V and 1 base at J, with 7 bases between. Germline CDR1 SGHAT, CDR2 FQNNGV. The DNA of the CDR3 is TGTGCCAGCAGCTGGACAGAGAACACTGAAGCTTTCTTT. As protein: CASSWTENTEAFF. The whole variable domain, filled in from reference TRBV11-2 and TRBJ1-1, reads EAGVAQSPRYKIIEKRQSVAFWCNPISGHATLYWYQQILGQGPKLLIQFQNNGVVDDSQLPKDRFSAERLKGVDSTLKIQPAKLEDSAVYLCASSWTENTEAFFGQGTRLTVV.

J is TRBJ1-5 and V is TRBV18; D might be TRBD1 (5 bases). The CDR3 extends over 15 amino acids. Germline CDR1 and CDR2: KGHSH and LQKENI. Trimming cost V 3 bases and J 4 bases, with 13 bases left between them. As DNA, the CDR3 is TGTGCCAGCTCACCTTCCGGGGCGGGGAATCAGCCCCAGCATTTT. Its protein product is CASSPSGAGNQPQHF. Variable domain in full (rest from reference TRBV18 and TRBJ1-5): NAGVMQNPRHLVRRRGQEARLRCSPMKGHSHVYWYRQLPEEGLKFMVYLQKENIIDESGMPKERFSAEFPKEGPSILRIQQVVRGDSAAYFCASSPSGAGNQPQHFGDGTRLSIL.

This clone was seen just once. CDR3 region: CASSVAGGTTDTQYF. CDR3 DNA: TGTGCCAGCAGCGTCGCCGGTGGTACCACAGATACGCAGTATTTT. This chain links TRBV11-2 with TRBJ2-3; no reliable D call. The germline V and J ends were trimmed by 5 bases and 2 bases, with 14 bases remaining between them. This CDR3 has 15 amino acids. Looked up from germline, CDR1 is SGHAT and CDR2 is FQNNGV.

The chain combines TRBV4-1 with TRBJ1-2; 8 positions match TRBD1. CDR3 length: 16 residues. Germline V gene sequence: CDR1 MGHRA, CDR2 YSYEKL. V shed 2 bases, J shed 1 base, and the junction held 6 bases outside the gene matches. CDR3 loop: CASSQTQGAYNYGYTF. The DNA for the CDR3 is TGCGCCAGCAGCCAAACCCAGGGGGCGTATAACTATGGCTACACCTTC.

The count of this clone is one. This chain connects TRBV5-4 to TRBJ2-7, with 8 bases that match TRBD1. Germline CDR1 SGHNT, CDR2 YYREEE (reference sequence). V gave up 3 bases and J gave up 7 bases; unmatched junction bases: 6. The CDR3 sequence is 13 residues long. CDR3 protein: CASSSDRAWEQYF. CDR3 DNA sequence: TGTGCCAGCAGCTCGGACAGGGCCTGGGAGCAGTACTTC.

V and J are TRBV5-1 and TRBJ2-2; TRBD2 matches at 9 bases. J lost 1 base, V lost 1 base, and 2 bases had no gene match. Germline V CDR1 and CDR2: SGHRS, YFSETQ. The CDR3 has 16 residues. The CDR3 here is CASSLIAGENTGELFF. The CDR3 DNA follows: TGCGCCAGCAGCTTGATAGCGGGAGAGAACACCGGGGAGCTGTTTTTT.

Note on this clone: A much larger clonotype is one base distant, so this may be a read error. Other DNA sequences of this sample code for an identical CDR3. The rearrangement joins TRBV7-2 to TRBJ1-1; TRBD1 matches at 7 bases. This CDR3 is built from 14 residues. V lost 4 bases and J lost 0; bases outside the gene matches: 2. Germline-derived CDR1 and CDR2 are SGHTA and FQGNSA. The CDR3 DNA sequence: TGTGCCAGCAGCTCCGGGACAGTGAACACTGAAGCTTTCTTT. Encoded protein: CASSSGTVNTEAFF.

The J gene is TRBJ2-6, the V gene TRBV6-4; D gene uncertain. CDR1 is MRHNA, CDR2 SNTAGT, per germline. There are 16 residues in the CDR3. V was trimmed by 5 bases and J by 0 bases, leaving 11 bases between them. CDR3 amino acids: CASSRTLGSGANVLTF. The CDR3 coding sequence is TGTGCCAGCAGTCGGACCCTGGGCTCTGGGGCCAACGTCCTGACTTTC.

With respect to this clone: The junction and the germline gene differ at one end; a read error may be behind it. The same CDR3 can be traced to other DNA sequences in this sample. The genes are TRBV10-3 and TRBJ1-2; D not resolved. Looked up from germline, CDR1 is ENHRY and CDR2 is SYGVKD. This CDR3 has 13 amino acids. CDR3 protein: CAISESQNYGYTF. CDR3 DNA sequence: TGTGCCATCAGTGAGTCCCAGAACTACGGCTACACCTTC.

The chain recombines TRBV7-9 with TRBJ2-7; the D call may be TRBD1 or TRBD2 (6 bases each). Trimming cost V 3 bases and J 4 bases, with 13 bases left between them. Germline V gene sequence: CDR1 SEHNR, CDR2 FQNEAQ (reference sequence). This CDR3 comprises 14 residues. The CDR3 region is CASSLKGGPYEQYF. CDR3 sequence (DNA): TGTGCCAGCAGCTTGAAGGGGGGACCTTACGAGCAGTACTTC.

This clone appeared a single time. The chain links TRBV5-1 to TRBJ2-6; a possible D gene is TRBD1 (5 bases). V dropped 0 bases and J dropped 0 bases, with 13 bases sitting between them. Germline V CDR1 and CDR2: SGHRS, YFSETQ. The CDR3 has 18 amino acids. The CDR3 nucleotides are TGCGCCAGCAGCTTGGGACAGACCCCGGACTCTGGGGCCAACGTCCTGACTTTC. Its translation is CASSLGQTPDSGANVLTF.

The chain links TRBV27 to TRBJ2-7; tentative D call: TRBD1 (6 bases). V gave up 3 bases and J gave up 6 bases, with 24 bases separating them. Per germline, CDR1 MNHEY and CDR2 SMNVEV (reference sequence). The CDR3 consists of 17 residues. Here the CDR3 DNA reads TGTGCCAGCAGTTTCCGCCGTCCGGGACACCCTGTGGGCGAGCAGTACTTC. It yields the protein CASSFRRPGHPVGEQYF.

V gene TRBV18 combines with J gene TRBJ2-7, with 13 nucleotides matching TRBD2. Germline loops: CDR1 KGHSH, CDR2 LQKENI. The CDR3 has 18 residues. V gave up 0 bases and J gave up 5 bases; unmatched junction bases: 10. The CDR3 region has the DNA TGTGCCAGCTCACCACCGGGGAGACTAGCGGGGGGAAACCACGAGCAGTACTTC. This translates into CASSPPGRLAGGNHEQYF.

CDR3 region: CASSPGLAERETQYF. CDR3 DNA sequence: TGCGCCAGCAGCCCGGGACTAGCGGAGCGAGAGACCCAGTACTTC. This sequence joins TRBV5-1 and TRBJ2-5; 11 nucleotides line up with TRBD2. Trimming at V came to 4 bases and at J to 4 bases, leaving 6 bases not matched to a gene. This CDR3 has 15 residues. Germline CDR1 is SGHRS and CDR2 is YFSETQ.

With respect to this clone: The DNA is omitted, as the CDR3 cannot be located on it reliably, and the CDR3 follows TCRdb's listing. The chain couples TRBV30 to TRBJ1-5. The CDR3 sequence runs 15 residues, both termini included. Germline-derived CDR1 and CDR2 are GTSNPN and SVGIG (reference sequence). This CDR3 reads CAWSQRGLSWEPQHF.